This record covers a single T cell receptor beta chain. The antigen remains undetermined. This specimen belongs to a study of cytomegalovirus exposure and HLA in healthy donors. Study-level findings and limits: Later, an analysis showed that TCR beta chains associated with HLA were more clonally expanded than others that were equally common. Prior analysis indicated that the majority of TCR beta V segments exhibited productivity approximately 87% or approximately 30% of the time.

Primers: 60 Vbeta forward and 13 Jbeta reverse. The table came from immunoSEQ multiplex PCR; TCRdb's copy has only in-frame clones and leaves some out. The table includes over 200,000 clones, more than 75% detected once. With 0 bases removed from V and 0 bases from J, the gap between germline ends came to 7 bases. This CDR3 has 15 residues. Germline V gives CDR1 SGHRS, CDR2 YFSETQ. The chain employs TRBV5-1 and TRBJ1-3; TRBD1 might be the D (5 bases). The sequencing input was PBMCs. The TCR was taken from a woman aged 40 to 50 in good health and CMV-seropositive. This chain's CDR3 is CASSLEGASGNTIYF. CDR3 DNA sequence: TGCGCCAGCAGCTTGGAAGGGGCCTCTGGAAACACCATATATTTT.